The 8 T cell receptor beta chains below come from one sample, sequenced in a study of OX40 agonist ivuxolimab in advanced cancers. Sequencing used immunoSEQ multiplex PCR; TCRdb keeps in-frame clones, though not all of them. The sample holds about 52,000 clones, approximately 92% seen once. The sample consisted of CD4+ or CD8+ T cells sorted from blood, taken in a trial of the OX40 agonist ivuxolimab. All receptors derive from an adult with an advanced solid tumor such as melanoma, head and neck, liver or kidney cancer.

The chain carries TRBV4-3 and TRBJ1-1; D is undetermined. V was shortened by 2 bases and J by 5 bases, with 9 bases between the two germline ends. CDR1 LGHNA and CDR2 YSLEER come from the germline V gene. The CDR3 is made up of 13 amino acids. The CDR3 region has the DNA TGCGCCAGCAGCCAAAGGTCCTTGACTGAAGCTTTCTTT. Translating it yields CASSQRSLTEAFF.

The rearrangement uses TRBV11-2 and TRBJ2-4; D is unresolved. The CDR3 is 11 residues long. Germline CDR1 reads SGHAT; CDR2 reads FQNNGV. Trimming pared 5 bases from V and 8 bases from J, leaving 7 bases between. This CDR3 reads CASSPLDIQYF. The DNA for the CDR3 is TGTGCCAGCAGCCCCCTAGACATTCAGTACTTC.

The chain is built from TRBV27 and TRBJ2-2; D remains ambiguous. The CDR3 extends over 15 amino acids. V was trimmed by 2 bases and J by 6 bases, leaving 13 bases between them. Germline V CDR1 and CDR2: MNHEY, SMNVEV (reference sequence). The DNA of the CDR3 is TGTGCCAGCAGTTTAAGCCTTAGTGAAGCCGGGGAGCTGTTTTTT. This encodes CASSLSLSEAGELFF.

The V and J genes are TRBV6-6 and TRBJ2-7, with TRBD1 matching 9 bases. The CDR3 extends over 15 amino acids. CDR1 MNHNY and CDR2 SVGAGI come from the germline V gene (reference sequence). The V and J ends lost 6 bases and 0 bases, in that order; junction bases with no gene match: 6. CDR3 in amino acids: CASSPTGGSSYEQYF. In DNA, the CDR3 is TGTGCCAGCAGCCCGACAGGGGGATCCTCCTACGAGCAGTACTTC.

The chain employs TRBV7-6 and TRBJ1-5; no clear D gene. CDR1 and CDR2 from the germline V gene are SGHVS and FNYEAQ. The CDR3 has 13 residues. The V end lost 2 bases, the J end lost 6 bases, and 8 bases lay between the germline ends. Here the CDR3 reads CASSLHPVQPQHF. CDR3 nucleotides: TGTGCCAGCAGCTTACACCCGGTTCAGCCCCAGCATTTT.

The chain has TRBV6-6 and TRBJ2-7; D is possibly TRBD2 (5 bases). There are 13 residues in the CDR3. Germline lookup yields CDR1 MNHNY and CDR2 SVGAGI (reference sequence). V was cut by 6 bases and J by 0 bases, with 9 bases left in between. CDR3 sequence: CASSTTTSYEQYF. DNA of the CDR3: TGTGCCAGCAGCACGACTACCTCCTACGAGCAGTACTTC.

The V gene is TRBV5-4, the J gene TRBJ2-7; unclear D gene. With 0 bases removed from V and 3 bases from J, the gap between germline ends came to 7 bases. Per germline, CDR1 SGHNT and CDR2 YYREEE (reference sequence). The CDR3 length is 13 residues. The CDR3 loop reads CASSLDLDYEQYF. The CDR3 DNA follows: TGTGCCAGCAGCTTGGACTTGGACTACGAGCAGTACTTC.

The rearrangement links TRBV27 to TRBJ2-1; 9 bases are a match to TRBD2. The CDR3 contains 14 residues. Germline CDR1 and CDR2: MNHEY and SMNVEV (reference sequence). The V gene end was trimmed by 2 bases and the J gene end by 9 bases; junction bases not matched to a gene: 5. The CDR3 spells CASSLGPSGTEQFF. CDR3 bases: TGTGCCAGCAGTTTAGGGCCTAGCGGGACTGAGCAGTTCTTC.